Listed below are T cell receptor beta chains from one sample, sequenced in a study of T cell responses to AZD1222 COVID-19 vaccine. Assay used: immunoSEQ multiplex PCR; TCRdb lists only in-frame clones, some missing. There are roughly 150,000 clones in the sample; 70% to 90% occur only once, and approximately 3.5% lies in the top ten. Sample: peripheral blood, taken on day 0 of AZD1222 vaccination. These receptors were obtained from an adult in good health. The conserved cysteine and the conserved F or W are not part of the CDR3 here. Fields, in order: V gene, J gene, CDR3 protein.

v_gene: TRBV18
j_gene: TRBJ2-1
CDR3aa: ASSPPAGTGSYNEQF

v_gene: TRBV9
j_gene: TRBJ1-2
CDR3aa: ASSVAGQGYGYT

v_gene: TRBV30
j_gene: TRBJ2-1
CDR3aa: AWSVVGGPYNEQF

v_gene: TRBV7-2
j_gene: TRBJ1-1
CDR3aa: ASRRTGVSTEAF

v_gene: TRBV11-1
j_gene: TRBJ1-1
CDR3aa: ASTWGRSSGTEAF

v_gene: TRBV7-2
j_gene: TRBJ2-2
CDR3aa: ASSYHTVGTTGELF

v_gene: TRBV5-8
j_gene: TRBJ2-1
CDR3aa: ASSLVTRTNLEQF

v_gene: TRBV7-2
j_gene: TRBJ1-5
CDR3aa: ASSLAPAGAWPQH

v_gene: TRBV11-1
j_gene: TRBJ2-1
CDR3aa: ASSGRDDEQF

v_gene: TRBV2
j_gene: TRBJ2-1
CDR3aa: ARDFSGSSYNEQF

v_gene: TRBV5-6
j_gene: TRBJ2-3
CDR3aa: ASGWTSGETDTQY

v_gene: TRBV4-1
j_gene: TRBJ1-2
CDR3aa: ASSQPRDRHGYT

v_gene: TRBV7-8
j_gene: TRBJ1-1
CDR3aa: ASSLGGATEAF

v_gene: TRBV19
j_gene: TRBJ2-3
CDR3aa: ASSISGATTDTQY

v_gene: TRBV30
j_gene: TRBJ2-5
CDR3aa: AWSQTSGSQETQY

v_gene: TRBV3-1/TRBV3-2
j_gene: TRBJ1-6
CDR3aa: ASSLTSSYNSPLH

v_gene: TRBV7-6
j_gene: TRBJ2-2
CDR3aa: ASSSGQPTGELF

v_gene: TRBV6-1
j_gene: TRBJ2-1
CDR3aa: ASSALTSGRVYNEQF

v_gene: TRBV10-3
j_gene: TRBJ1-2
CDR3aa: AISEQGAPGYGYT

v_gene: TRBV4-1
j_gene: TRBJ2-1
CDR3aa: ASSDSGYNEQF

v_gene: TRBV20-1
j_gene: TRBJ2-1
CDR3aa: SAPEGIEQF

v_gene: TRBV27
j_gene: TRBJ1-5
CDR3aa: ASSARQGRRPQH

v_gene: TRBV29-1
j_gene: TRBJ1-1
CDR3aa: SVEPQGASTEAF

v_gene: TRBV4-3
j_gene: TRBJ1-2
CDR3aa: ASSQVQTGVWYGYT

v_gene: TRBV29-1
j_gene: TRBJ2-7
CDR3aa: SVEDGPAEQY

v_gene: TRBV6-5
j_gene: TRBJ1-6
CDR3aa: ASKGGHNNSPLH

v_gene: TRBV10-1
j_gene: TRBJ1-5
CDR3aa: ASSEFGEYSNQPQH

v_gene: TRBV7-9
j_gene: TRBJ2-1
CDR3aa: ASSLEGQGDEQF

v_gene: TRBV5-4
j_gene: TRBJ1-1
CDR3aa: ASSRQGLIAEAF

v_gene: TRBV7-3
j_gene: TRBJ2-1
CDR3aa: ASSSATGSYNEQF

v_gene: TRBV29-1
j_gene: TRBJ2-2
CDR3aa: SVGRTGGGELF

v_gene: TRBV24-1
j_gene: TRBJ2-1
CDR3aa: ATSPGTGINEQF

v_gene: TRBV3-1/TRBV3-2
j_gene: TRBJ2-2
CDR3aa: ASSGTGLGNTGELF

v_gene: TRBV7-2
j_gene: TRBJ2-3
CDR3aa: ASSSDPLGFTDTQY

v_gene: TRBV28
j_gene: TRBJ1-5
CDR3aa: ASGGGGQPQH

v_gene: TRBV9
j_gene: TRBJ2-6
CDR3aa: ASSGQGNGANVLT

v_gene: TRBV15
j_gene: TRBJ1-2
CDR3aa: ATSPRAANYGYT

v_gene: TRBV2
j_gene: TRBJ1-2
CDR3aa: ASSPGQGWHGYT

v_gene: TRBV19
j_gene: TRBJ1-4
CDR3aa: ASRDGASSANEKLF

v_gene: TRBV21-1
j_gene: TRBJ1-2
CDR3aa: ASSSNGENPNYGYT

v_gene: TRBV3-1/TRBV3-2
j_gene: TRBJ2-3
CDR3aa: ASSQTTDTQY

v_gene: TRBV6-2/TRBV6-3
j_gene: TRBJ1-2
CDR3aa: ASSYQGKGYGYT

v_gene: TRBV3-1/TRBV3-2
j_gene: TRBJ2-2
CDR3aa: ASSPGLAGGRGAGELF

v_gene: TRBV4-2
j_gene: TRBJ1-3
CDR3aa: ASSQVVGVVGRGNTIY

v_gene: TRBV6-1
j_gene: TRBJ1-3
CDR3aa: ASSEVGGRNTIY